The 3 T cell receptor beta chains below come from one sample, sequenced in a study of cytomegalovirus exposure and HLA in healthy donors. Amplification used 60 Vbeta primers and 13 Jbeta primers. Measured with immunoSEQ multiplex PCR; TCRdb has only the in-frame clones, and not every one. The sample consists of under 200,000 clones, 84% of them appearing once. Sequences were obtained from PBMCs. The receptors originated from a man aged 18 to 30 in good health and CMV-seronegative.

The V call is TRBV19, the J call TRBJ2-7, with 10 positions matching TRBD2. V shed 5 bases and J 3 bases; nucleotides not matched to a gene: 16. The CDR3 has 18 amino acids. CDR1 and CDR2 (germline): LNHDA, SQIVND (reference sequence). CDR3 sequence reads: CASSPTGALAGVHYEQYF. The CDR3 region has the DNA TGTGCCAGTAGTCCCACAGGAGCTCTAGCGGGAGTTCACTACGAGCAGTACTTC.

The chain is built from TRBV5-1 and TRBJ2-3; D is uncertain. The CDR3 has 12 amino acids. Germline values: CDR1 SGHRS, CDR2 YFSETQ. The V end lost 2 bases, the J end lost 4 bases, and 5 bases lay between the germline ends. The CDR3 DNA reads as TGCGCCAGCAGCTTTGGGCCAGATACGCAGTATTTT. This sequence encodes CASSFGPDTQYF. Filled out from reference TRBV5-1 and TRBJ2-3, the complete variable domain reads KAGVTQTPRYLIKTRGQQVTLSCSPISGHRSVSWYQQTPGQGLQFLFEYFSETQRNKGNFPGRFSGRQFSNSRSEMNVSTLELGDSALYLCASSFGPDTQYFGPGTRLTVL.

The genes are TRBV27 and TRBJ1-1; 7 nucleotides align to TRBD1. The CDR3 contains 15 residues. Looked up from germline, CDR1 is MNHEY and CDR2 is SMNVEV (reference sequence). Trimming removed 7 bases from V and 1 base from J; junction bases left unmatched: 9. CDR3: CASTPPDRPNTEAFF. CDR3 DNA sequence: TGTGCCAGCACCCCACCGGACAGGCCGAACACTGAAGCTTTCTTT.